This T cell receptor (beta chain) was obtained from a study of T cell changes during pregnancy in multiple sclerosis. With 1 base removed from V and 2 bases from J, the gap between germline ends came to 13 bases. The CDR3 is 15 residues long. Germline CDR1 is SGHKS and CDR2 is YYEKEE (reference sequence). Only in-frame clones appear in the TCRdb table, and some are missing; sequencing was by immunoSEQ multiplex PCR. This sample carries around 88,000 clones, 90% to 95% of them seen once, and the ten largest clones take more than 2.5%. The clonotype comes from a female donor with multiple sclerosis, enrolled in a pregnancy study. The gene calls are TRBV5-5 and TRBJ2-7; tentatively, D is TRBD1 (5 bases). Sequences were derived from peripheral blood, sampled in the first trimester of pregnancy. The CDR3 sequence is CASSLLDRITYEQYF. CDR3 in DNA: TGTGCCAGCAGCTTGTTAGACAGAATTACCTACGAGCAGTACTTC.